The clone carrying this T cell receptor beta chain occurred many times. From RNA transcripts, TCR beta CDR3 regions were amplified. The study used the HTBI primer set for a first-round RT-PCR of the TCR CDR3. TCRdb redid the calling of the multiplex PCR reads with MiXCR, one entry per CDR3 protein. The sample holds 300,000 to 400,000 distinct CDR3 sequences, approximately 22% seen once. The entry originates in a study of T cells in Graves' hyperthyroidism and ophthalmopathy. The sequencing input was blood. The sequence derives from a woman in her forties or fifties with Graves' hyperthyroidism.

DNA of the CDR3: TGCGCCAGCAGCCAAGATTTGGTGAACACTGAAGCTTTCTTT. Protein product: CASSQDLVNTEAFF. The chain has TRBV4-1 and TRBJ1-1, with D uncertain. The CDR3 has 14 residues. The ends were cut back, 0 bases at V and 0 bases at J, with 5 bases in the middle. Germline assignment: CDR1 MGHRA and CDR2 YSYEKL.